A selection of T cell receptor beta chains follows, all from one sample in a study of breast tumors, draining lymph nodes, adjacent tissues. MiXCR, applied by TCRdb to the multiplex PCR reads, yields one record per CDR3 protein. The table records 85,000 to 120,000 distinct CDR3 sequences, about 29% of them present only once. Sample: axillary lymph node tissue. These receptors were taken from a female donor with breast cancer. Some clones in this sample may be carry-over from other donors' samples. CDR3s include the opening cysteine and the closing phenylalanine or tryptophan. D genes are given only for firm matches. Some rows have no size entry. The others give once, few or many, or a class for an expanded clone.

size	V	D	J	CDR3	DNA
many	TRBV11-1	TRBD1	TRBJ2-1	CASSLKAGTGDNEQFF	TGTGCCAGCAGCTTAAAGGCCGGGACAGGGGACAATGAGCAGTTCTTC
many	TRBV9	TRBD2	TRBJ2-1	CASSARDYSSYNEQFF	TGTGCCAGCAGCGCCAGGGACTATTCTTCCTACAATGAGCAGTTCTTC
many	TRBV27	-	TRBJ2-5	CASSLSAGGETQYF	TGTGCCAGCAGTTTATCGGCAGGGGGGGAGACCCAGTACTTC
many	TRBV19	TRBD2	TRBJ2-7	CASSITSGAYEQYF	TGTGCCAGTAGTATAACTAGCGGTGCATACGAGCAGTACTTC
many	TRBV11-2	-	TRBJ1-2	CASSLDRAGPINYGYTF	TGTGCCAGCAGCTTAGACCGCGCAGGGCCCATTAACTATGGCTACACCTTC
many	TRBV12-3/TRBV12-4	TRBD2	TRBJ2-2	CASRAWRRSSGLNTGELFF	TGTGCCAGCAGGGCTTGGAGGCGGTCTAGCGGTTTGAACACCGGGGAGCTGTTTTTT
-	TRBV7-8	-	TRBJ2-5	CATLPRGLQRETQYF	TGTGCTACACTACCTCGGGGACTCCAGCGGGAGACCCAGTACTTC
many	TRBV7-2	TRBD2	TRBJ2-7	CASSSPGGYYEQYF	TGTGCCAGCAGCTCCCCGGGGGGTTACTACGAGCAGTACTTC
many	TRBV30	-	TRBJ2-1	CAWSGTPDYNEQFF	TGTGCCTGGAGCGGGACACCGGACTACAATGAGCAGTTCTTC
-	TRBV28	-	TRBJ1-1	CASSPTTTDTEAFF	TGTGCCAGCAGTCCGACGACGACGGACACTGAAGCTTTCTTT
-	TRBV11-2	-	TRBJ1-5	CASSSQGSNQPQHF	TGTGCCAGCAGCTCTCAGGGTAGCAATCAGCCCCAGCATTTT
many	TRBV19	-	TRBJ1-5	CASSTGQTKLNQPQHF	TGTGCCAGTAGTACTGGACAGACGAAGCTAAATCAGCCCCAGCATTTT
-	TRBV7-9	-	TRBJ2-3	CASSRAFSSADTQYF	TGTGCCAGCAGCAGGGCCTTTTCTAGCGCGGATACGCAGTATTTT
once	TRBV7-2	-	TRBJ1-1	CASSLARGDTEAFF	TGTGCCAGCAGCTTAGCGAGGGGGGACACTGAAGCTTTCTTT
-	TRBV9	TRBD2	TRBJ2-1	CASSVAPQRGGVDEQFF	TGTGCCAGCAGCGTAGCTCCCCAGCGGGGGGGCGTAGATGAGCAGTTCTTC
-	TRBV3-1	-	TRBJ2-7	CASGRDRVYEQYF	TGCGCCAGCGGCAGAGACAGAGTCTACGAGCAGTACTTC
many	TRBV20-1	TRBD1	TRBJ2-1	CSAARDSGSNEQFF	TGCAGTGCTGCTCGGGACAGCGGAAGTAATGAGCAGTTCTTC
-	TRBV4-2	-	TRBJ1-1	CASSLLDTNTEAFF	TGTGCCAGCAGCCTCCTTGACACTAACACTGAAGCTTTCTTT
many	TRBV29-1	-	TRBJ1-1	CSTPDEAFF	TGCAGCACACCCGATGAAGCTTTCTTT
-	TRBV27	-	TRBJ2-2	CASSLERSNTGELFF	TGTGCCAGCAGTTTGGAAAGGAGTAACACCGGGGAGCTGTTTTTT
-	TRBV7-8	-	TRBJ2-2	CAGIYGTGELFF	TGTGCCGGCATCTACGGCACCGGGGAGCTGTTTTTT
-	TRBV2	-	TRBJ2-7	CASSEGTDLYEQYF	TGTGCCAGCAGTGAAGGGACAGATCTCTACGAGCAGTACTTC
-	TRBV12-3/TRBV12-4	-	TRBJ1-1	CASRPSYRDTEAFF	TGTGCCAGCAGACCATCCTACAGGGACACTGAAGCTTTCTTT
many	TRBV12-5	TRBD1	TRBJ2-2	CASGLVSPDRGGTGELFF	TGTGCTAGTGGTTTGGTATCCCCAGACAGGGGGGGCACCGGGGAGCTGTTTTTT
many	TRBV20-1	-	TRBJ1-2	CSALNTGTPGAGYTF	TGCAGTGCTCTAAATACCGGGACTCCCGGTGCTGGCTACACCTTC
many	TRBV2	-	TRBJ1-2	CASRTGNSNYGYTF	TGTGCCAGCAGAACAGGGAACTCTAACTATGGCTACACCTTC
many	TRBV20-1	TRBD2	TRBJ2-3	CSARFVGLAGIDRADTQYF	TGCAGTGCTAGATTTGTCGGACTAGCGGGGATCGACCGTGCAGATACGCAGTATTTT
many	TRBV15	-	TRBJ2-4	CATSRGRDVGVVIQYF	TGTGCCACCAGCAGAGGAAGGGACGTGGGGGTCGTCATTCAGTACTTC
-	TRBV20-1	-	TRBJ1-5	CSARSPAGATTDTQHF	TGCAGTGCTAGATCCCCTGCGGGGGCAACCACAGATACGCAGCATTTT
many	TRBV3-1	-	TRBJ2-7	CASSQVPRPTYEQYF	TGTGCCAGCAGCCAAGTTCCGCGACCAACCTACGAGCAGTACTTC
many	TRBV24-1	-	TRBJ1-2	CATSDLTGFGTYGYTF	TGTGCCACCAGTGATCTTACAGGGTTCGGTACCTATGGCTACACCTTC
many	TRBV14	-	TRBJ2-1	CASSQDWGAVYNEQFF	TGTGCCAGCAGCCAAGATTGGGGGGCTGTCTACAATGAGCAGTTCTTC
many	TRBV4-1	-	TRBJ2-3	CASSQQVADTQYF	TGCGCCAGCAGCCAGCAAGTGGCAGATACGCAGTATTTT
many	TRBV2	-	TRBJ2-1	CASSTRPSYNEQFF	TGTGCCAGCAGTACAAGGCCCTCCTACAATGAGCAGTTCTTC
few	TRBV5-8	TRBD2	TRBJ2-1	CASSSATGTSGYNEQFF	TGTGCCAGCAGCTCCGCAACCGGGACTAGCGGTTACAATGAGCAGTTCTTC